This TCR beta chain was identified in a study of blood T cell repertoires in COVID-19. Background on the study: Sites in the United States, Italy and Spain provided acute and convalescent COVID-19 samples.

The CDR3 consists of 12 residues. The V gene's germline CDR1 is GTSNPN and CDR2 SVGIG (reference sequence). The V gene end was trimmed by 4 bases and the J gene end by 4 bases; junction bases not matched to a gene: 1. Under the authors' procedure: The authors estimated nucleated cell counts from reference gene primer amplification. Data came from immunoSEQ multiplex PCR; TCRdb stores just in-frame clones and leaves some out. The DNA gave D and trimming, while V, J and clone size come from that table. The sample consists of about 140,000 clones, approximately 85% of them appearing once. What was sequenced was peripheral blood. This receptor was taken from a man aged 50 or older with acute or convalescent COVID-19. The chain employs TRBV30 and TRBJ2-5, with 9 bases lining up with TRBD2. Here the CDR3 reads CAWTSGIETQYF. The CDR3 DNA sequence: TGTGCCTGGACTAGCGGGATAGAGACCCAGTACTTC.